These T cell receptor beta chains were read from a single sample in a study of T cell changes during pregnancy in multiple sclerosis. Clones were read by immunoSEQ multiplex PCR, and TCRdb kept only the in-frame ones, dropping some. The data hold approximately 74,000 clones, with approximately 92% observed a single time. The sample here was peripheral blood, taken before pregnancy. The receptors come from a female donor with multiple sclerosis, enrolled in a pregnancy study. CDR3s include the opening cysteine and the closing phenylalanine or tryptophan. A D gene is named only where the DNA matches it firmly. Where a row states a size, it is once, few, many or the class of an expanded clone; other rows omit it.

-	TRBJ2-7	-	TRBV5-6	CASSLGAYEQYF	TGTGCCAGCAGCTTGGGCGCCTACGAGCAGTACTTC
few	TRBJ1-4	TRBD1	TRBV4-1	CASSQGQGKEISEKLFF	TGCGCCAGCAGCCAAGGACAGGGGAAGGAAATAAGTGAAAAACTGTTTTTT
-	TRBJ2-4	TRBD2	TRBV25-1	CASSEYLVERGKNIQYF	TGTGCCAGCAGTGAATATCTGGTCGAGCGGGGCAAAAACATTCAGTACTTC
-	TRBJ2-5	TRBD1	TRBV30	CAWGTGGYETQYF	TGTGCCTGGGGGACAGGGGGCTATGAGACCCAGTACTTC
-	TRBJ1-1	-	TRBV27	CASTSGLPNTEAFF	TGTGCCAGCACTTCAGGGCTACCTAACACTGAAGCTTTCTTT
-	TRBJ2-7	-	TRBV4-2	CASSQDRLASPFYEQYF	TGTGCCAGCAGCCAAGATAGATTGGCTAGCCCTTTCTACGAGCAGTACTTC
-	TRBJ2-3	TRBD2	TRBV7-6	CASSLWGGSGDTQYF	TGTGCCAGCAGCTTATGGGGCGGGAGTGGAGATACGCAGTATTTT
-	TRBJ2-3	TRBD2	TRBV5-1	CASRQREFRDTQYF	TGCGCCAGCAGGCAGCGGGAGTTTAGAGATACGCAGTATTTT
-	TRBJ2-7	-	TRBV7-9	CASSYVGVYEQYF	TGTGCCAGCAGCTACGTAGGGGTTTACGAGCAGTACTTC
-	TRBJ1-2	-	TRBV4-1	CASSQEGAGLAYGYTF	TGCGCCAGCAGCCAAGAGGGGGCAGGGCTGGCCTATGGCTACACCTTC
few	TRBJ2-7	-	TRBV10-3	CAIGQPREQYF	TGTGCCATCGGACAGCCTAGGGAGCAGTACTTC
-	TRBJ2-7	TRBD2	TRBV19	CASSIRTSGRGQEQYF	TGTGCCAGTAGTATAAGGACTAGCGGGAGGGGTCAAGAGCAGTACTTC
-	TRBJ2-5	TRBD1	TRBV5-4	CASSLAQNRDRGLETQYF	TGTGCCAGCAGCTTGGCGCAAAACCGGGACAGGGGTCTAGAGACCCAGTACTTC
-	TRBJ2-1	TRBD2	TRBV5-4	CACTGTSAPNEQFF	TGTGCCTGTACCGGGACTAGTGCACCCAATGAGCAGTTCTTC
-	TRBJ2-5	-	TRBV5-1	CASSLSGTSDETQYF	TGCGCCAGCAGCTTATCGGGGACTTCCGACGAGACCCAGTACTTC